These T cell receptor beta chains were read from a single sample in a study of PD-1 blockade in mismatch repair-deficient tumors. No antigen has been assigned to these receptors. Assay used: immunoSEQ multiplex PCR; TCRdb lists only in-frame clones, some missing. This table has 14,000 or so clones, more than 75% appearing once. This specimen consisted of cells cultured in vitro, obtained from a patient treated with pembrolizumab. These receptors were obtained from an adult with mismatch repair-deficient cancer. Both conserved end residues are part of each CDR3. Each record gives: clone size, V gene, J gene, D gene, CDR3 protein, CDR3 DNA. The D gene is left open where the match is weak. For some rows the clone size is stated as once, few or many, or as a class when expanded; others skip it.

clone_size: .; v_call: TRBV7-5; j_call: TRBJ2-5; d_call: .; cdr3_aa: CVRSVRTSGGQETQYF; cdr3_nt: TGTGTCAGAAGCGTCCGGACTAGCGGGGGACAAGAGACCCAGTACTTC
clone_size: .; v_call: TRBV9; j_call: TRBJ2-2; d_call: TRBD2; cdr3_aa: CASSVVAGGPVGELFF; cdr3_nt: TGTGCCAGCAGCGTAGTAGCGGGAGGGCCTGTCGGGGAGCTGTTTTTT
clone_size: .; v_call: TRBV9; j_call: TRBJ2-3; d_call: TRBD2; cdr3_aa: CASSVVGGSIFTDTQYF; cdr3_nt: TGTGCCAGCAGCGTAGTAGGCGGGAGCATCTTCACAGATACGCAGTATTTT
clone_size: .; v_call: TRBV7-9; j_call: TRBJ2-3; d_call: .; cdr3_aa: CASQPQTDTQYF; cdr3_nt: TGTGCCAGCCAGCCGCAAACAGATACGCAGTATTTT
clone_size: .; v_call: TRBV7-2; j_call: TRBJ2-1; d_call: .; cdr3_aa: CASSLLNEQFF; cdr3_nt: TGTGCCAGCAGCTTACTGAATGAGCAGTTCTTC
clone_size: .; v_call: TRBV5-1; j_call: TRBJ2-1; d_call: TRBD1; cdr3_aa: CASSQTGDNEQFF; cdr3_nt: TGCGCCAGCAGCCAAACAGGGGACAATGAGCAGTTCTTC
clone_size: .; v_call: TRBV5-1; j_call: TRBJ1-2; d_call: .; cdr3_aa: CASSPLTLANYGYTF; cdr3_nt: TGCGCCAGCAGCCCTCTAACGCTGGCTAACTATGGCTACACCTTC
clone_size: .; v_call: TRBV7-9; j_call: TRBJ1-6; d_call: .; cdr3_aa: CASSPGYSGNSPLHF; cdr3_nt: TGTGCCAGCAGCCCGGGGTATTCGGGCAATTCACCCCTCCACTTT
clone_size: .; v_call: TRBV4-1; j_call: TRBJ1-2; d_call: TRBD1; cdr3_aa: CASSQEDTGVGGYTF; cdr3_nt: TGCGCCAGCAGCCAAGAGGATACAGGGGTGGGTGGCTACACCTTC
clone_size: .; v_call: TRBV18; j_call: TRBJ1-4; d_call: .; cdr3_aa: CASSHGGATNEKLFF; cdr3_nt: TGTGCCAGCTCACATGGCGGAGCAACTAATGAAAAACTGTTTTTT
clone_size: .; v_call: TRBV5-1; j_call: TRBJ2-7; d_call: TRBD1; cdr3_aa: CASSLFEGQGDEQYF; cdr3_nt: TGCGCCAGCAGCTTGTTCGAGGGACAGGGGGACGAGCAGTACTTC
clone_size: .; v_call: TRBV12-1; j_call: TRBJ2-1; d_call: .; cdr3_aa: CASSRTGAPRSYNEQFF; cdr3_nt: TGTGCCAGCAGTCGCACAGGGGCCCCCCGCTCCTACAATGAGCAGTTCTTC
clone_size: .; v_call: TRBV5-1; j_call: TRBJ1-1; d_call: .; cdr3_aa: CASSSRTGNTEAFF; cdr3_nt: TGCGCCAGCAGCTCCAGGACGGGGAACACTGAAGCTTTCTTT
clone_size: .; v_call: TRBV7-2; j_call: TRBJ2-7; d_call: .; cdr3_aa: CASSSDGTGEQYF; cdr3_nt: TGTGCCAGCAGCTCTGACGGGACGGGCGAGCAGTACTTC
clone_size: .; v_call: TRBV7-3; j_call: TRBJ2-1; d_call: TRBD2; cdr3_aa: CASSFLGGSYNEQFF; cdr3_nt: TGTGCCAGCAGCTTTTTGGGCGGGAGTTACAATGAGCAGTTCTTC
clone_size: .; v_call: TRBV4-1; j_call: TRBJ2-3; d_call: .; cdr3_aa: CASSLTSLVSTDTQYF; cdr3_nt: TGCGCCAGCAGCCTAACCTCACTAGTCTCCACAGATACGCAGTATTTT
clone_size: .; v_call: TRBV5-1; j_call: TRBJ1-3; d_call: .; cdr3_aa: CASSETLQGSGNTIYF; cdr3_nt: TGCGCCAGCAGCGAAACCTTACAGGGCTCTGGAAACACCATATATTTT
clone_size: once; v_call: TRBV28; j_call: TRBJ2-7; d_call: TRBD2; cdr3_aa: CASSLGNYATSGPYEQYF; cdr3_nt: TGTGCCAGCAGTTTAGGGAACTATGCTACTAGCGGGCCCTACGAGCAGTACTTC
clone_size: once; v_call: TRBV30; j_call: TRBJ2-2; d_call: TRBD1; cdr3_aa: CAWSAGTAMNTGELFF; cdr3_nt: TGTGCCTGGAGTGCCGGGACAGCTATGAACACCGGGGAGCTGTTTTTT
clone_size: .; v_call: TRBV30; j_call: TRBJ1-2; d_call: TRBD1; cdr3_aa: CAWSVRRGRDGYTF; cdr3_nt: TGTGCCTGGAGTGTACGGAGGGGGCGCGACGGCTACACCTTC
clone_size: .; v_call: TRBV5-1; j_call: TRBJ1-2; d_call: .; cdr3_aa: CASSLERAEYYGYTF; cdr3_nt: TGCGCCAGCAGCCTGGAAAGGGCGGAATACTATGGCTACACCTTC
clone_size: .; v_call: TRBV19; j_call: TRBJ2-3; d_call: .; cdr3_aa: CASKRPEQDTQYF; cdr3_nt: TGTGCCAGTAAACGACCTGAGCAAGATACGCAGTATTTT